The clone carrying this T cell receptor beta chain was observed many times. The target antigen is unknown. Trimming removed 1 base from V and 4 bases from J, with 5 bases in between. CDR1 is MDHEN, CDR2 SYDVKM, per germline. The CDR3 runs 13 residues. This sample was taken from a study of T cell repertoires in cytomegalovirus infection. In TCRdb, the reads were re-called with MiXCR into one record per CDR3 protein. Of approximately 270,000 distinct CDR3 sequences listed, about 20% are singletons. This specimen consisted of cultured PBMCs, obtained from culture after CMV antigen stimulation. The chain joins TRBV28 to TRBJ2-1; D call uncertain. This TCR derives from a human donor in good health (CMV status not recorded). Some clones in this sample may be carry-over from other donors' samples. The CDR3 sequence is CASSLSVYNEQFF. In DNA, the CDR3 is TGTGCCAGCAGTTTATCAGTTTACAATGAGCAGTTCTTC.